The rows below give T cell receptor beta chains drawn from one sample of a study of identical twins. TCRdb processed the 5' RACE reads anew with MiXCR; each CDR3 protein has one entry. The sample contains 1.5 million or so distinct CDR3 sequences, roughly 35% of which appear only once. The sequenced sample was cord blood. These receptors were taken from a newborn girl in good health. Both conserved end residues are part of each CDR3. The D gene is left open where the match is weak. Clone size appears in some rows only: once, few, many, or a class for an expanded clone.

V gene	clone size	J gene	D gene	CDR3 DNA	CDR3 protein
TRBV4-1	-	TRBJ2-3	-	TGCGCCAGCAGCCAACACCTAGCCCCAGATACGCAGTATTTT	CASSQHLAPDTQYF
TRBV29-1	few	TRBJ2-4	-	TGCAGCGTTGACAAAAACATTCAGTACTTC	CSVDKNIQYF
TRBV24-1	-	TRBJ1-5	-	TGTGCCGCCCTTTGGGGGGGGACCCCCCAGCATTTT	CAALWGGTPQHF
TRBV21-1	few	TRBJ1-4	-	TGTGCCAGCAGCTTCCTGACAGCCTATAATGAAAAACTGTTTTTT	CASSFLTAYNEKLFF
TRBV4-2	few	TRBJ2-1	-	TGTGCCAGCAGCCAACCGTTCGGGCAGCAGTTCTTC	CASSQPFGQQFF
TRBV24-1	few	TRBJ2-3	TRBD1	TGTGCCACCAGTGGTCGACAGGGGACAGATACGCAGTATTTT	CATSGRQGTDTQYF
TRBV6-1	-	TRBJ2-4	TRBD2	TGTGCCAGCAGTGAATTGGGGGGGGAAGCCAAAAACATTCAGTACTTC	CASSELGGEAKNIQYF
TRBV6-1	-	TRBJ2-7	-	TGTGCCACTGGACTACAGCAGGGGACTTACGAGCAGTACTTC	CATGLQQGTYEQYF
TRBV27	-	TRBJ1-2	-	TGTGCCAGCAGTGACAGGAGAGCCTATGGCTACACCTTC	CASSDRRAYGYTF
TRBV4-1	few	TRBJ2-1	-	TGCGCCAGCAGCCAAGAATTTAAGAGTGAGCAGTTCTTC	CASSQEFKSEQFF
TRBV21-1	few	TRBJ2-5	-	TGTGCCAGCAGCAATAGGAGGAGGGAAGAGACCCAGTACTTC	CASSNRRREETQYF
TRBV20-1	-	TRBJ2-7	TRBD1	TGCAGTGCTCTACGACAGGGGAGGTACGAGCAGTACTTC	CSALRQGRYEQYF
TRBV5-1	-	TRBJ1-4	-	TGCGCCAGCAGCCTATCGAGGGGGAAGAATGAAAAACTGTTTTTT	CASSLSRGKNEKLFF
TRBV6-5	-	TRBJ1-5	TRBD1	TGTGCCAGCAGTTACGTCAGGGGGCTTGGGCCCCAGCATTTT	CASSYVRGLGPQHF
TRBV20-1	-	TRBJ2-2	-	TGCAGTGCCGGGACCATTAACACCGGGGAGCTGTTTTTT	CSAGTINTGELFF
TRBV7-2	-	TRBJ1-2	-	TGTGCCAGCAGCTTTCGGGACGGCTTATCCTATGGCTGCACCTTC	CASSFRDGLSYGCTF
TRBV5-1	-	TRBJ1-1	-	TGCGCCAGCAGCTTGAATCAGGGCCGGCCTGAAGCTTTCTTT	CASSLNQGRPEAFF
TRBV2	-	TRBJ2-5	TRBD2	TGTGCCAGCGCTCCGGGACTAGCGGGATACAGTGAGCAGTACTTC	CASAPGLAGYSEQYF
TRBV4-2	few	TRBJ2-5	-	TGTGCCAGCAGCCAAGAGGGCGGGACCCAACAAGAGACCCAGTACTTC	CASSQEGGTQQETQYF
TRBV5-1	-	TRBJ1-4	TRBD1	TGCGCCAGCAGCTTCCCATCGCCCGACAGGGGAGAGCGAACTAATGAAAAACTGTTTTTT	CASSFPSPDRGERTNEKLFF
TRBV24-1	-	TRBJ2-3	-	TGTGCCACCAGTGGAGTGTTCCCAGATACGCAGTATTTT	CATSGVFPDTQYF
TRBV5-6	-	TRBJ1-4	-	TGTGCCAGCAGCGTATGGGCCGCGGTAGGGAAAAAACTGTTTTTT	CASSVWAAVGKKLFF
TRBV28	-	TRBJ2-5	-	TGTGCCAGCAGTTTATGGGTAGGTTACAATGAGCAGTACTTC	CASSLWVGYNEQYF
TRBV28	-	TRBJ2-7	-	TGTGCCAGCAGCAGTTCATTAGTAATGCGCGAGCAGTACTTC	CASSSSLVMREQYF
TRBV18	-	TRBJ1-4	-	TGTGCCAGCTCACAACCCATAGCAACTAATGAAAAACTGTTTTTT	CASSQPIATNEKLFF
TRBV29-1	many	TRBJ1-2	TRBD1	TGCAGCGTGAAAGACAGGGGTGGCAACTATGGCTACACCTTC	CSVKDRGGNYGYTF
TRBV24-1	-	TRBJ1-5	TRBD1	TGTGCCACCAGTGACGCCCGGGACAGTACTTGGAATCAGCCCCAGCATTTT	CATSDARDSTWNQPQHF
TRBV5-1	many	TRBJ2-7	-	TGTGCCAGCAGCTTAGATTTGGGGACCTACGAGCAGTACTTC	CASSLDLGTYEQYF
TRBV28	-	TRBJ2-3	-	TGTGCCAGCACTCGCTCAGATACGCAGTATTTT	CASTRSDTQYF
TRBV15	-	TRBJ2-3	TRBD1	TGTGCCACCAGCAGAGATTATGGGGACAGGGGCACAGATACGCAGTATTTT	CATSRDYGDRGTDTQYF
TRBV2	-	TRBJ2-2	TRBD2	TGTGCCAGCAGACTAGCGGGGGCCTACACCGGGGGGCTGTTTTTT	CASRLAGAYTGGLFF
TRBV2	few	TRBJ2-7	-	TGTGCCAGCATGTACGCATCCGAGCAGTACTTC	CASMYASEQYF
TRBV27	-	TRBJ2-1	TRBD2	TGTGCCAGCAGTGCAAGCGGGGCCCTGTACAATGAGCAGTTCTTC	CASSASGALYNEQFF
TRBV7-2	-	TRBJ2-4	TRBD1	TGTGCCAGCAGCTTAGAATTAGCAGGGGGCCAGGACATTCAGTACTTC	CASSLELAGGQDIQYF
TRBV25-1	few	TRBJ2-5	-	TGTGCCAGCAGTGATTGGCGCGGCCGCCAAGAGACCCAGTACTTC	CASSDWRGRQETQYF
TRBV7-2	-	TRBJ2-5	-	TGTGCCAGCAGCGCGCAGGCTTTAGGGACCCAGTACTTC	CASSAQALGTQYF
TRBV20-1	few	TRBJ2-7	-	TGCAGTGCTAGAGATCAACCCGAGCAGTACTTC	CSARDQPEQYF
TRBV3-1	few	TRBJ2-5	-	TGTGCCAGCAGCCAAGCAAGCGTGGAAGAGACCCAGTACTTC	CASSQASVEETQYF
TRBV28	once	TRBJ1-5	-	TGTGCCAGCAGTTTGTCCCTGACCGGGGAGAATCAGCCCCAGCATTTT	CASSLSLTGENQPQHF
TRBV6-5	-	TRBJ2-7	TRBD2	TGTGCCAGCAGTTACTCGGGACTAGCGGGCGCCTCCTACGAGCAGTACTTC	CASSYSGLAGASYEQYF
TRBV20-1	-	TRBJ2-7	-	TGCAGTGCTAGAGCACCCTCCGGGGCCAACTACGAGCAGTACTTC	CSARAPSGANYEQYF
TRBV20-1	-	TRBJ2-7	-	TGCAGTGCTAGTAAAGGGCCGACAGTTGAGCAGTACTTC	CSASKGPTVEQYF